This T cell receptor (beta chain) came from a study of blood T cell repertoires in COVID-19. Turning to the study itself: COVID-19 samples, acute and convalescent, were from the United States, Italy and Spain. The analysed material was cDNA or gDNA that came from T cells, B-cell-depleted T cells, or PBMCs.

The CDR3 covers 16 residues. V shed 4 bases and J 5 bases; nucleotides not matched to a gene: 11. The germline CDR1 and CDR2 sequences are SGDLS and YYNGEE. In the study's own analysis: Estimated nucleated cell counts came from reference gene primer amplification. Data came from immunoSEQ multiplex PCR; TCRdb stores just in-frame clones and leaves some out. Clonal size and the V and J genes are those of that table, whereas D and trimming came from the DNA. The table shows 240,000 or so clones, with about 90% occurring only once. The J gene is TRBJ1-2, the V gene TRBV9; 10 bases align to TRBD1. Sequencing was carried out using peripheral blood. This TCR derives from a woman in her 30s who had recovered from COVID-19. The CDR3 DNA reads as TGTGCCAGCAGCTCCCCTCTTGGGACAGGGGAATATGGCTACACCTTC. Translation: CASSSPLGTGEYGYTF.